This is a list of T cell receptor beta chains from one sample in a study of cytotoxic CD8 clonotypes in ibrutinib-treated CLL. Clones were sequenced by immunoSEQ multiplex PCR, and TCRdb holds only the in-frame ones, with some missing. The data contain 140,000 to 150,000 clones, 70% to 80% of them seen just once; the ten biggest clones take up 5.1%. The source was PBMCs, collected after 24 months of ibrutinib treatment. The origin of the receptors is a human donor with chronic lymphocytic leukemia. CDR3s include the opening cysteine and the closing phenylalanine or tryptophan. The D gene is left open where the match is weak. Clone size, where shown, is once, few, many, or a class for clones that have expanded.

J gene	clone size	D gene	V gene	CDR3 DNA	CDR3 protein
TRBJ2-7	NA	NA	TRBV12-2	TGTGCAAGTCGCCGGGCGGGACAGGGAAGCTCCTACGAGCAGTACTTC	CASRRAGQGSSYEQYF
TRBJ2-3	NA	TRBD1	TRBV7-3	TGTGCCAGCAGCCAGGGGGTGGACAGGGCTCGGTATTTT	CASSQGVDRARYF
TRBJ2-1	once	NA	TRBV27	TGTGCCAGCAGTTTATTAGGGGAGCAGCAGTTCTTC	CASSLLGEQQFF
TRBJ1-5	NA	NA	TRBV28	TGTGCCAGCAGCCCCCGGACCGTCGGGAATCAGCCCCAGCATTTT	CASSPRTVGNQPQHF
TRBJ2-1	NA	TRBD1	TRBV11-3	TGTGCCAGCAGCCAGGGGGCTGAGCAGTTCTTC	CASSQGAEQFF
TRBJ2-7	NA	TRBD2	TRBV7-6	TGTGCCAGCAGCTTAGAGGTTAGCGGGGACGTAATGGGCCCCTACGAGCAGTACTTC	CASSLEVSGDVMGPYEQYF
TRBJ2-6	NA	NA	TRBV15	TGTGCCACCAGCCCCCTGCACTCTGGGGCCAACGTCCTGACTTTC	CATSPLHSGANVLTF
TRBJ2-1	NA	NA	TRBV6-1	TGTGCCAGCAGACTCTACAATGAGCAGTTCTTC	CASRLYNEQFF
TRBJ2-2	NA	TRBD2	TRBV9	TGTGCCAGCAGCGGTCAACTAGCGGAAAACACCGGGGAGCTGTTTTTT	CASSGQLAENTGELFF
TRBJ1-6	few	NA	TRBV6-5	TGTGCCAGCAGTTACTCCCCCAAGGCGCCCCTCCACTTT	CASSYSPKAPLHF
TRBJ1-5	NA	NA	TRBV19	TGTGCCAGTAGAGGAGGTGCAGGGCGTCATCAGCCCCAGCATTTT	CASRGGAGRHQPQHF
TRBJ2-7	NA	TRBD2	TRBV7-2	TGTGCCAGCAGCTTAGGGGCTAGCGGGAGCTCCTACGAGCAGTACTTC	CASSLGASGSSYEQYF
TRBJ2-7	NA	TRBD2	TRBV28	TGTGCCAGCAGTTTATGGGGACTAGCGGGAGGGCCCTACGAGCAGTACTTC	CASSLWGLAGGPYEQYF
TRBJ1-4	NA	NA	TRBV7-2	TGTGCCAGCAGTAGGGGGGTTGAAAAACTGTTTTTT	CASSRGVEKLFF
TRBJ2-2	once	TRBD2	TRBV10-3	TGTGCCACGCGGACTAGCGGGAGGGCCCGGACCGGGGAGCTGTTTTTT	CATRTSGRARTGELFF
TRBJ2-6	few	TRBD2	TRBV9	TGTGCCAGCAGCGTAACGGTAGCGGGGTCTGGGGCCAACGTCCTGACTTTC	CASSVTVAGSGANVLTF
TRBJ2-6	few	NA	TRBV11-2	TGTGCCGCCAAAACCTCTGGGGCCAACGTCCTGACTTTC	CAAKTSGANVLTF
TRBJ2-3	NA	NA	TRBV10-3	TGTGCCATCAGTGGGGCAGGGGAAGATACGCAGTATTTT	CAISGAGEDTQYF
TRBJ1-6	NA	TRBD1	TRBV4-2	TGTGCCAGCAGCCAAGAGGGGACAGCCCTGGGGTCACCCCTCCACTTT	CASSQEGTALGSPLHF
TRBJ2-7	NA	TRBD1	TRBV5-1	TGCGCCAGCAGCCCGGTCAGACAGGGCCCCTACGAGCAGTACTTC	CASSPVRQGPYEQYF
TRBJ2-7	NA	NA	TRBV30	TGTGCCTGGCAACAACAGGTTCCCCGCGAGCAGTACTTC	CAWQQQVPREQYF
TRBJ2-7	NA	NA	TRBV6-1	TGTGCCGCTATTTCGGCAGGGCGGCCCTACGAGCAGTACTTC	CAAISAGRPYEQYF
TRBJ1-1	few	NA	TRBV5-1	TGCGCCAGCAGTACCCGGGCGGGCACTGAAGCTTTCTTT	CASSTRAGTEAFF
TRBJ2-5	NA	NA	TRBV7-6	TGTGCCAGCAGCCCCCGGGTAGTCCGGGCCCAGTACTTC	CASSPRVVRAQYF
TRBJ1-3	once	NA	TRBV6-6	TGTGCCAGCAGTTACGGAAGGGGTGCTGGAAACACCATATATTTT	CASSYGRGAGNTIYF
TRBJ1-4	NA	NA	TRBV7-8	TGTGCCAGCAGTCCAACCGCGGGGGGAGATGAAAAACTGTTTTTT	CASSPTAGGDEKLFF
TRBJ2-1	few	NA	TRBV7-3	TGTGCCAGCAGCTTAACTTTGGGGTCGTGGCAGTTCTTC	CASSLTLGSWQFF
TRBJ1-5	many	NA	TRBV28	TGTGCCAGCAGTTTGGCTCAGCCCCAGCATTTT	CASSLAQPQHF
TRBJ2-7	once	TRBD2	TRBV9	TGTGCCAGCAGCGCCCGACTAGCCGGGGAGCAGTACTTC	CASSARLAGEQYF
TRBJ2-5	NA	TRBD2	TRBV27	TGTGCCAGCAGTGCCCCGACTAGCGGGGGGCCGGGGGAGACCCAGTACTTC	CASSAPTSGGPGETQYF
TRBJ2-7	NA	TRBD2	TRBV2	TGTGCCAGCAGTGGTAGCGGGCGATCATACGAGCAGTACTTC	CASSGSGRSYEQYF
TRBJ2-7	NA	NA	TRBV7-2	TGTGCCAGCAGCTCACCACCGAGGACCTACGAGCAGTACTTC	CASSSPPRTYEQYF
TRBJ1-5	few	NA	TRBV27	TGTGCCAGCAGTTTGGAGAGAAGCAATCAGCCCCAGCATTTT	CASSLERSNQPQHF
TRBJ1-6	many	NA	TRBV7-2	TGTGCCAGCAGCTTAGTCCCCCGCAGATCACCCCTCCACTTT	CASSLVPRRSPLHF
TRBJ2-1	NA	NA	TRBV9	TGTGCCAGCAGCGTAGCAGGGGCCAATGAGCAGTTCTTC	CASSVAGANEQFF
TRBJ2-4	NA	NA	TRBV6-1	TGTGCCAGCAGCCCGAGAAGGGGCATTCAGTACTTC	CASSPRRGIQYF
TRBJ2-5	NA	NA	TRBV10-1	TGCGCCAGCAGTGGGGCCCGGGACGACGCCACATTGGAGACCCAGTACTTC	CASSGARDDATLETQYF
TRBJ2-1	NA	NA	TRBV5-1	TGCGCCAGCAGCTTGGGGGCCACTCGCTCCTACAATGAGCAGTTCTTC	CASSLGATRSYNEQFF
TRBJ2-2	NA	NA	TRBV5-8	TGTGCCAGCAGCTTTAGGGGGGACACCGGGGAGCTGTTTTTT	CASSFRGDTGELFF
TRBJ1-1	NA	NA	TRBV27	TGTGCCAGCAGTTTAGAGACGGGGACTGAAGCTTTCTTT	CASSLETGTEAFF
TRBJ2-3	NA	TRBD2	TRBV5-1	TGCGCCAGCAGCTTGGCGGGAGGGGCAGATACGCAGTATTTT	CASSLAGGADTQYF
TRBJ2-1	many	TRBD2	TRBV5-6	TGTGCCAGCAGCTTGTCGACTAGCGGGGCTTCCTACAATGAGCAGTTCTTC	CASSLSTSGASYNEQFF
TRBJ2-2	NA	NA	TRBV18	TGTGCCAGCTCAGCCTCGGGACAACCGAACACCGGGGAGCTGTTTTTT	CASSASGQPNTGELFF
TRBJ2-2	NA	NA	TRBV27	TGTGCCAGCAGTTTACCCCAGGGGACCGGGGAGCTGTTTTTT	CASSLPQGTGELFF
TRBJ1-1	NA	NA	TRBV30	TGTGCCTGGAGTGTACCGCGACTCCGCGGGTCGGACACTGAAGCTTTCTTT	CAWSVPRLRGSDTEAFF
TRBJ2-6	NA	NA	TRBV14	TGTGCCAGCAGCCAAGTTGGCTCTGGGGCCAACGTCCTGACTTTC	CASSQVGSGANVLTF
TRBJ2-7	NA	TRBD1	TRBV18	TGTGCCAGCTCACCACTTACAGGGGGCTACGAGCAGTACTTC	CASSPLTGGYEQYF
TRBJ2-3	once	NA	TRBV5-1	TGCGCCAGCAGCTTGGAGGCGCGACCTGTGGCAGATACGCAGTATTTT	CASSLEARPVADTQYF
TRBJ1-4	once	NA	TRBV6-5	TGTGCCAGCAGTTACAGCCGGGATGAAAAACTGTTTTTT	CASSYSRDEKLFF
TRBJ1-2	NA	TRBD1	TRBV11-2	TGTGCCAGCAGCTTAGGGTTCTCGGGACAGTATGGCTACACCTTC	CASSLGFSGQYGYTF